These 27 T cell receptor beta chains were sequenced from one sample in a study of blood T cell repertoires in COVID-19. Profiling relied on immunoSEQ multiplex PCR, and the TCRdb table lists in-frame clones only, not all of them. Of roughly 230,000 clones listed, about four fifths were seen once; the top ten hold 4% to 5.5%. Sequencing input: peripheral blood. Source of these receptors: a man in his forties or fifties with active or convalescent COVID-19.

The chain combines TRBV19 with TRBJ1-6; 9 bases are shared with TRBD1. Germline V CDR1 and CDR2: LNHDA, SQIVND (reference sequence). The CDR3 runs 14 residues. V trimming: 6 bases; J trimming: 7 bases; junction bases outside the gene matches: 4. The CDR3 region has the DNA TGTGCCAGTAGACAGGGGGCTCCGAATTCACCCCTCCACTTT. It codes for CASRQGAPNSPLHF.

The CDR3 region is CATSRELAGAYEQYF. The DNA of the CDR3 is TGTGCCACCAGCAGAGAACTAGCGGGGGCCTACGAGCAGTACTTC. This rearrangement joins TRBV15 to TRBJ2-7; 11 bases line up with TRBD2. The V and J ends lost 0 bases and 2 bases, in that order; junction bases with no gene match: 0. Looked up from germline, CDR1 is LNHNV and CDR2 is YYDKDF (reference sequence). This CDR3 region has 15 residues. Full variable domain (rest looked up from reference TRBV15 and TRBJ2-7): DAMVIQNPRYQVTQFGKPVTLSCSQTLNHNVMYWYQQKSSQAPKLLFHYYDKDFNNEADTPDNFQSRRPNTSFCFLDIRSPGLGDTAMYLCATSRELAGAYEQYFGPGTRLTVT.

V usage is TRBV6-5 and J usage is TRBJ1-2, with 8 nucleotides matching TRBD1. With V trimmed by 6 bases and J by 6 bases, 9 bases remained unmatched. Germline loops: CDR1 MNHEY, CDR2 SVGAGI. This CDR3 has 14 amino acids. CDR3 nucleotides: TGTGCCAGCAGCCTCTCCGGGACAGGAAATGGCTACACCTTC. This encodes CASSLSGTGNGYTF.

The V gene is TRBV7-2, the J gene TRBJ1-1; D remains unclear. Trimming stripped 1 base from V and 1 base from J, with 7 bases between. The CDR3 contains 14 residues. CDR1 and CDR2 from the germline V gene are SGHTA and FQGNSA. The CDR3 region is CASSLDRENTEAFF. For the CDR3, the DNA is TGTGCCAGCAGCTTAGATCGAGAGAACACTGAAGCTTTCTTT.

The chain links TRBV3-1 (or the pseudogene TRBV3-2) to TRBJ2-7; D is unresolved. Germline-derived CDR1 and CDR2 are LGHDT and YNNKEL (reference sequence). The V gene lost 4 bases and the J gene lost 3 bases, with 13 bases spanning the gap. The CDR3 has 14 amino acids. This chain's CDR3 is CASSLMLGGYEQYF. DNA of the CDR3: TGTGCCAGCAGCCTAATGCTTGGCGGCTACGAGCAGTACTTC.

The chain links TRBV5-6 to TRBJ1-5; TRBD1 matches 12 bases. With 3 bases clipped from V and 7 bases from J, the junction kept 2 bases outside the gene matches. The CDR3 runs to 14 residues. Looked up from germline, CDR1 is SGHDT and CDR2 is YYEEEE. As DNA, the CDR3 is TGTGCCAGCAGCTATGGGACAGGGGGCCAGCCCCAGCATTTT. It encodes CASSYGTGGQPQHF.

This clone was picked up one time. The chain employs TRBV15 and TRBJ1-2; TRBD1 aligns across 9 bases. The CDR3 spans 13 residues. CDR1 is LNHNV and CDR2 is YYDKDF in the germline V gene (reference sequence). The V and J ends lost 2 bases and 6 bases, in that order; junction bases with no gene match: 1. CDR3 region: CATSRRTGDGYTF. The CDR3 DNA reads as TGTGCCACCAGCAGAAGGACAGGGGATGGCTACACCTTC.

This chain uses TRBV5-8 with TRBJ2-3; D is possibly TRBD1 (5 bases). V lost 4 bases to trimming and J lost 0 bases, with 12 bases between them. The CDR3 totals 15 residues. Looked up from germline, CDR1 is SGHTS and CDR2 is YDEGEE. The CDR3 here is CASSPRQRSTDTQYF. The DNA of the CDR3 is TGTGCCAGCAGCCCCCGACAGAGAAGCACAGATACGCAGTATTTT.

This clone has more than one count but fewer than ten. CDR3 bases: TGCGCCAGCAGCTCTACAACAGGGGGCATGAACGAGCAGTACTTC. Its protein product is CASSSTTGGMNEQYF. The V gene is TRBV5-1, the J gene TRBJ2-7, with TRBD1 identical over 9 bases. Trimming cost V 3 bases and J 5 bases; bases outside gene matches: 9. This CDR3 is 15 amino acids long. Germline CDR1 reads SGHRS; CDR2 reads YFSETQ.

The chain joins TRBV27 to TRBJ2-1; D not resolved. CDR1 is MNHEY and CDR2 is SMNVEV in the germline V gene (reference sequence). This CDR3 is 13 amino acids long. Trimming removed 6 bases at V and 2 bases at J, with 8 bases between. The CDR3 region has the DNA TGTGCCAGCAGCCGGTATACCTACAATGAGCAGTTCTTC. Protein: CASSRYTYNEQFF.

V usage is TRBV29-1 and J usage is TRBJ1-1; 10 nucleotides agree with TRBD1. This CDR3 is built from 14 residues. Per germline, CDR1 SQVTM and CDR2 ANQGSEA. V shed 1 base, J shed 4 bases, and the junction held 3 bases outside the gene matches. CDR3 nucleotides: TGCAGCGTTGAAGGGACAGGGGGGGCCACTGAAGCTTTCTTT. The encoded protein is CSVEGTGGATEAFF.

The chain combines TRBV6-5 with TRBJ1-2; possible D gene TRBD1, 6 bases. Germline CDR1 MNHEY, CDR2 SVGAGI. The ends were cut back, 6 bases at V and 4 bases at J, with 12 bases in the middle. This CDR3 spans 13 amino acids. The CDR3 loop reads CASRTDSGYGYTF. Written as DNA, the CDR3 is TGTGCCAGCAGAACGGACAGTGGCTATGGCTACACCTTC.

This chain links TRBV10-3 with TRBJ1-1, with 11 bases that match TRBD1. Germline assignment: CDR1 ENHRY and CDR2 SYGVKD. Trimming cost V 10 bases and J 5 bases; bases outside gene matches: 3. The CDR3 consists of 12 residues. The CDR3 DNA reads TGTGCCACGGGACAGGGGGAAACTGAAGCTTTCTTT. Its translation: CATGQGETEAFF.

The CDR3 bases are TGTGCCAGCAGCCAAGGTACAGGGGGGAACTATGGCTACACCTTC. Protein sequence: CASSQGTGGNYGYTF. V usage is TRBV4-2 and J usage is TRBJ1-2; TRBD1 aligns across 8 bases. With 1 base clipped from V and 2 bases from J, the junction kept 3 bases outside the gene matches. CDR3 length: 15 amino acids. Looked up from germline, CDR1 is LGHNA and CDR2 is YNFKEQ.

The chain is built from TRBV2 and TRBJ1-5, with D unclear. This CDR3 is 13 amino acids long. V shed 7 bases and J shed 0 bases, with 7 bases lying between them. Germline values: CDR1 SNHLY, CDR2 FYNNEI. The CDR3 loop is CASTQDSNQPQHF. The DNA for the CDR3 is TGTGCCAGCACTCAGGATAGCAATCAGCCCCAGCATTTT.

This sequence joins TRBV7-4 and TRBJ1-1, with 8 bases fitting TRBD1. The length of the CDR3 is 12 residues. Germline lookup yields CDR1 SGHVT and CDR2 SQSDAQ. Germline trimming cut 5 bases from V and 10 bases from J; bases unmatched to any gene: 6. CDR3 region: CASSNRQGRAFF. The DNA of the CDR3 is TGTGCCAGCAGCAACCGACAGGGGAGAGCTTTCTTT.

The chain joins TRBV5-6 to TRBJ2-5; D unclear. Per the germline V gene, CDR1 is SGHDT and CDR2 is YYEEEE. CDR3 length: 13 amino acids. V was clipped by 4 bases and J by 1 base, with 8 bases between them. As DNA, the CDR3 is TGTGCCAGCAGCCCTGACACCCAAGAGACCCAGTACTTC. It yields the protein CASSPDTQETQYF.

The gene calls are TRBV28 and TRBJ2-3; 13 nucleotides agree with TRBD2. The CDR3 consists of 19 residues. Germline V gene lookup returns CDR1 MDHEN and CDR2 SYDVKM. Trimming took 2 bases from V and 0 from J; bases not matched to a gene: 8. The CDR3 spells CASSLTSGGVIPSTDTQYF. In DNA, the CDR3 is TGTGCCAGCAGTTTAACTAGCGGGGGGGTCATTCCAAGCACAGATACGCAGTATTTT.

This clone was picked up a small number of times. The chain has TRBV5-1 and TRBJ2-5, with a weak D call TRBD1 (6 bases). Trimming removed 4 bases from V and 5 bases from J, with 18 bases in between. The CDR3 runs 15 residues. Germline V lookup: CDR1 SGHRS, CDR2 YFSETQ. CDR3 loop: CASSGSTGPGETQYF. In nucleotides, the CDR3 is TGCGCCAGCAGCGGATCGACAGGCCCAGGGGAGACCCAGTACTTC.

This clone was picked up a small number of times. The rearrangement uses TRBV7-3 and TRBJ2-7; 7 bases line up with TRBD1. The length of the CDR3 is 15 residues. Per germline, CDR1 SGHTA and CDR2 FQGTGA. J gave up 1 base and V 2 bases, and 5 bases lay outside the gene matches. CDR3 DNA sequence: TGTGCCAGCAGCTTAGGAGACAGGGTATCCTACGAGCAGTACTTC. Residues: CASSLGDRVSYEQYF.

V and J are TRBV5-1 and TRBJ2-5; 7 bases are shared with TRBD2. This CDR3 has 14 residues. The trim removed 5 bases at V and 9 bases at J, leaving 13 bases unmatched. Germline CDR1 is SGHRS and CDR2 is YFSETQ. The CDR3 DNA sequence: TGCGCCAGCAGGGCAAGCGGGGTTGTGGAGGCCCAGTACTTC. Protein sequence: CASRASGVVEAQYF.

This clone was picked up a small number of times. The chain uses TRBV29-1 and TRBJ2-7, with a weak D call TRBD1 (5 bases). The ends were cut back, 4 bases at V and 7 bases at J, with 14 bases in the middle. The CDR3 has 12 amino acids. Germline V lookup: CDR1 SQVTM, CDR2 ANQGSEA. The CDR3 DNA sequence: TGCAGCGTTGGGAAGGGGTACGAAGAGCAGTACTTC. Residues: CSVGKGYEEQYF.

The sample holds one count of this clone. The chain recombines TRBV4-1 with TRBJ2-7, with a weak D call TRBD2 (6 bases). The CDR3 consists of 14 residues. Trimming cost V 0 bases and J 2 bases, with 8 bases left between them. Germline V gene sequence: CDR1 MGHRA, CDR2 YSYEKL. In DNA form, the CDR3 reads TGCGCCAGCAGCCAAGAACCGGGGGCCTACGAGCAGTACTTC. Protein sequence: CASSQEPGAYEQYF.

In this sample, this clone turned up a few times. CDR3 DNA: TGTGCCACCAGCAGAGATTTCAGGGGTGAAGCTTTCTTT. It specifies CATSRDFRGEAFF. The chain employs TRBV15 and TRBJ1-1; a weak D match, TRBD1 (6 bases). Per the germline V gene, CDR1 is LNHNV and CDR2 is YYDKDF (reference sequence). V shed 0 bases and J shed 7 bases, with 9 bases lying between them. The CDR3 length is 13 residues.

The CDR3 region is CACRTQGAGGYTF. The CDR3 DNA reads as TGTGCCTGCCGGACCCAGGGCGCGGGGGGCTACACCTTC. This chain uses TRBV30 with TRBJ1-2, with D tentatively TRBD1 (5 bases). The CDR3 loop spans 13 amino acids. Germline CDR1 and CDR2: GTSNPN and SVGIG (reference sequence). V dropped 6 bases and J dropped 8 bases, with 19 bases sitting between them.

The table lists this clone with a count of one. This chain links TRBV11-2 with TRBJ2-1, with 8 bases identical to TRBD2. This CDR3 region has 16 residues. V lost 1 base, J lost 10 bases, and 12 bases stayed unmatched. CDR1 and CDR2 (germline): SGHAT, FQNNGV. The chain's CDR3 is CASSLVSGGAIMEQFF. As DNA, the CDR3 is TGTGCCAGCAGCTTAGTATCGGGGGGGGCAATTATGGAGCAGTTCTTC.

The V gene is TRBV6-5, the J gene TRBJ1-2; 7 nucleotides match TRBD1. CDR3 length: 14 residues. J lost 7 bases, V lost 4 bases, and 9 bases had no gene match. Per the germline V gene, CDR1 is MNHEY and CDR2 is SVGAGI. In DNA form, the CDR3 reads TGTGCCAGCAGTTCGACAGGGCCCTCCTTTGGCTACACCTTC. This gives the protein CASSSTGPSFGYTF.